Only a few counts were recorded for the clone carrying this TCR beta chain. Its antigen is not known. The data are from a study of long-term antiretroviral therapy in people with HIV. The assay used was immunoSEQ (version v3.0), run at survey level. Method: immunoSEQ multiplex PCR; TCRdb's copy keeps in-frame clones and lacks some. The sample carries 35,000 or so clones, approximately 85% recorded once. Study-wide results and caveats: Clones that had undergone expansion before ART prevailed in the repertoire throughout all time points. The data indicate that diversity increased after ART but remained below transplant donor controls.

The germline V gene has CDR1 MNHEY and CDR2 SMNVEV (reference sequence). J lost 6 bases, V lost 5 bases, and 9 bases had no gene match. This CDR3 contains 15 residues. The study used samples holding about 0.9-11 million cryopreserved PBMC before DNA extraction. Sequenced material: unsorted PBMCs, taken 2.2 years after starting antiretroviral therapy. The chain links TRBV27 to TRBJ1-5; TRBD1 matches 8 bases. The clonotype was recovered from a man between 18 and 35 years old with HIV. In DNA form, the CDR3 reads TGTGCCAGCAGTCCTACTTCCGGGACAGGTCAGCCCCAGCATTTT. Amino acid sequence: CASSPTSGTGQPQHF.